This T cell receptor beta chain was found in a study of post-analysis software for immune sequencing data. Study overall: Multiple sclerosis in the patients followed relapsing-remitting, secondary progressive and progressive-relapsing courses.

Included in the TCR beta cDNA libraries were unique molecular identifiers. TCRdb reprocessed the PCR reads with MiXCR, giving one entry per CDR3 protein. The repertoire holds about 540,000 distinct CDR3 sequences, with around 34% as singletons. Overall study findings and caveats: Controls had significantly higher normalized Chao1 diversity than multiple sclerosis patients. There were about five TRBV segments more frequent in patients than controls, and TRBV5-6, TRBV5-1 and TRBV20-1 were among them.

For this clonotype: Its antigen is still unknown.

Per the germline V gene, CDR1 is SNHLY and CDR2 is FYNNEI. This CDR3 region has 15 residues. V shed 7 bases, J shed 5 bases, and the junction held 10 bases outside the gene matches. The chain has TRBV2 and TRBJ2-5; TRBD1 matches at 10 bases. The material sequenced was blood. The clonotype comes from a girl under 18 with multiple sclerosis. Here the CDR3 reads CASIEDRGGLETQYF. The CDR3 DNA sequence: TGTGCCAGCATTGAGGACAGGGGGGGTTTGGAGACCCAGTACTTC.